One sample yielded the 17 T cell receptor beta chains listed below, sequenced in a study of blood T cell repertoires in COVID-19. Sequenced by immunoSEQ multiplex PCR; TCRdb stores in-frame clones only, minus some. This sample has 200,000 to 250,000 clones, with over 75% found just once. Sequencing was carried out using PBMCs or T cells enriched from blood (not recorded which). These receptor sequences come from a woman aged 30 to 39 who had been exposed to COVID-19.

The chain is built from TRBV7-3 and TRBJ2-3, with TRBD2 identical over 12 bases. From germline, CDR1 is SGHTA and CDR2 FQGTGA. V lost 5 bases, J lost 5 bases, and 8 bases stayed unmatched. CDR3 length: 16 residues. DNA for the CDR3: TGTGCCAGCAGCGGGAGGACTAGCGGGATAAAAGATACGCAGTATTTT. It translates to CASSGRTSGIKDTQYF.

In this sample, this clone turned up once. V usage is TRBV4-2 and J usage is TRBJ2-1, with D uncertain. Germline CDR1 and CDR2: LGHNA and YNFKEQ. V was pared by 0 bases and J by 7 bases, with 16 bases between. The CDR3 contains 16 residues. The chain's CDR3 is CASSQDLAPRWNEQFF. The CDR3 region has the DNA TGTGCCAGCAGCCAAGATTTAGCACCCCGGTGGAATGAGCAGTTCTTC.

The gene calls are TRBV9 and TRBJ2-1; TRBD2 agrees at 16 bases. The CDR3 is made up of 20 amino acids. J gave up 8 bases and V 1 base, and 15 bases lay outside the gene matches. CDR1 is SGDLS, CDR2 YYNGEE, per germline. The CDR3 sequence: CASSVPPGTSGRDERDEQFF. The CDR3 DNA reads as TGTGCCAGCAGCGTACCCCCGGGGACTAGCGGGAGGGATGAGAGGGATGAGCAGTTCTTC.

CDR3 loop: CASSLKRGTNNEQFF. The CDR3 bases are TGTGCCAGCAGCTTGAAGCGGGGGACCAACAATGAGCAGTTCTTC. The chain couples TRBV11-1 to TRBJ2-1; 8 bases align to TRBD2. The CDR3 loop spans 15 amino acids. The V and J ends lost 3 bases and 5 bases, in that order; junction bases with no gene match: 6. Germline CDR1 SGHAT, CDR2 FQDESV (reference sequence).

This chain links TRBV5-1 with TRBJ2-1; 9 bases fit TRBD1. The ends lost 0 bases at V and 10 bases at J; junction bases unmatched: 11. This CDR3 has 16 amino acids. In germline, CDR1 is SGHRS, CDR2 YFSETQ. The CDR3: CASSLGPGTGYHEQFF. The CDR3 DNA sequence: TGCGCCAGCAGCTTGGGCCCCGGGACAGGGTATCACGAGCAGTTCTTC.

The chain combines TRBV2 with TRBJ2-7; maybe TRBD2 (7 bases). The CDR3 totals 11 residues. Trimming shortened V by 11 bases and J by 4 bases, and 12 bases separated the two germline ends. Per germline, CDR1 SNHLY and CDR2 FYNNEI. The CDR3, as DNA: TGTGCCTCGAGGGGGGGTTACGAGCAGTACTTC. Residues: CASRGGYEQYF.

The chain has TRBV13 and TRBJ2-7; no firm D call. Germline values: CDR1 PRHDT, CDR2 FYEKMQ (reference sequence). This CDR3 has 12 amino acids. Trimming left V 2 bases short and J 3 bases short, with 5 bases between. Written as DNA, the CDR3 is TGTGCCAGCAGCTTATCCAGCTACGAGCAGTACTTC. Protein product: CASSLSSYEQYF.

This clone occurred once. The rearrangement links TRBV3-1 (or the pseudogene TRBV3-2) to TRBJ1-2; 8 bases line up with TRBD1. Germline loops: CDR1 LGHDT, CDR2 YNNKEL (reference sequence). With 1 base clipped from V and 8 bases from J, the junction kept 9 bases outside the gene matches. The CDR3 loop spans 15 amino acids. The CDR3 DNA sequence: TGTGCCAGCAGCCAAGTAGGGACAGGAAATATCGGCTACACCTTC. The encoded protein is CASSQVGTGNIGYTF.

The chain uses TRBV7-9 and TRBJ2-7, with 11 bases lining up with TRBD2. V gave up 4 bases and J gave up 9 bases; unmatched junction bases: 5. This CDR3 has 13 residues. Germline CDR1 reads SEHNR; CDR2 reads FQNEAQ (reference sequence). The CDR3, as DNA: TGTGCCAGCAGCTCCCGACTAGCGGGATGGCAGTACTTC. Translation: CASSSRLAGWQYF.

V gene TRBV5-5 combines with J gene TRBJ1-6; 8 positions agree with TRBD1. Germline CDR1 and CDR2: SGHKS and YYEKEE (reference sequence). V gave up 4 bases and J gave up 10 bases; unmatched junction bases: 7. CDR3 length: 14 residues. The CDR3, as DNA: TGTGCCAGCAGCCGGGCAGGGGGCTACTCACCCCTCCACTTT. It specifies CASSRAGGYSPLHF.

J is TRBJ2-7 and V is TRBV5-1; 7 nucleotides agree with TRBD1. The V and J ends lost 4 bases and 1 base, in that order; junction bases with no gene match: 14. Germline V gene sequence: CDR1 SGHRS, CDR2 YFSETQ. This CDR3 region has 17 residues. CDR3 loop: CASSITSGGIRSYEQYF. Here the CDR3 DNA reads TGCGCCAGCAGCATTACATCAGGGGGAATTAGGTCCTACGAGCAGTACTTC.

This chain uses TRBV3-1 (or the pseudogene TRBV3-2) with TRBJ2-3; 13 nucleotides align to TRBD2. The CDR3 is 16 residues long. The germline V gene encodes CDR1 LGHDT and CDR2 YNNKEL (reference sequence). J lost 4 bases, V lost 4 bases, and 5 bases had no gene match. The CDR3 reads CASSPRTSGSSDTQYF. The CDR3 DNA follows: TGTGCCAGCAGCCCTCGGACTAGCGGGAGTTCAGATACGCAGTATTTT.

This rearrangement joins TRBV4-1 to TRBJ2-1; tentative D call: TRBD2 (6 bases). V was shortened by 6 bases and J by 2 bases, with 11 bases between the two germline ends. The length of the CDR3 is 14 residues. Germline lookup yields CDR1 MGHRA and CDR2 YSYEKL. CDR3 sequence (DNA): TGCGCCAGCAGAGGGCGGGGACCCTACAATGAGCAGTTCTTC. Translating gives CASRGRGPYNEQFF.

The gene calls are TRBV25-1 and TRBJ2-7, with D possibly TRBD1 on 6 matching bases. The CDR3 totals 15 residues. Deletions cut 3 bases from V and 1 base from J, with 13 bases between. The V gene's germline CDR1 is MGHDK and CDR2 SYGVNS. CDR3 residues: CASSDRQESSYEQYF. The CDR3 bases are TGTGCCAGCAGTGACCGACAGGAGAGTTCCTACGAGCAGTACTTC.

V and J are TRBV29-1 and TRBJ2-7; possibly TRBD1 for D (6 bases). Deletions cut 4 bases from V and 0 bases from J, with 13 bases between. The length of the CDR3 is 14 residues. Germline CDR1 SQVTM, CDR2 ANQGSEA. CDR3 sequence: CSVGDRFVSYEQYF. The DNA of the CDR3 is TGCAGCGTTGGTGACAGGTTCGTCTCCTACGAGCAGTACTTC.

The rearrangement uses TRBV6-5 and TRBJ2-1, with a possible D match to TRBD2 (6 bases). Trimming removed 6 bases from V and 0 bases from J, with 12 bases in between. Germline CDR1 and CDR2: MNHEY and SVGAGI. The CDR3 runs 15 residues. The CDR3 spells CASSSSGISYNEQFF. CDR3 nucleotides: TGTGCCAGCAGCAGTAGCGGAATCTCCTACAATGAGCAGTTCTTC.

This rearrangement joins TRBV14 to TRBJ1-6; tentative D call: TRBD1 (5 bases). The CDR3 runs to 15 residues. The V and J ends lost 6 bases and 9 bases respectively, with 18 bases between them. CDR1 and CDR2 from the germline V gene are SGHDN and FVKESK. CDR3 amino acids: CASRPKQAASSPLHF. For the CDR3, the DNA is TGTGCCAGCAGACCTAAACAGGCAGCTAGTTCACCCCTCCACTTT.